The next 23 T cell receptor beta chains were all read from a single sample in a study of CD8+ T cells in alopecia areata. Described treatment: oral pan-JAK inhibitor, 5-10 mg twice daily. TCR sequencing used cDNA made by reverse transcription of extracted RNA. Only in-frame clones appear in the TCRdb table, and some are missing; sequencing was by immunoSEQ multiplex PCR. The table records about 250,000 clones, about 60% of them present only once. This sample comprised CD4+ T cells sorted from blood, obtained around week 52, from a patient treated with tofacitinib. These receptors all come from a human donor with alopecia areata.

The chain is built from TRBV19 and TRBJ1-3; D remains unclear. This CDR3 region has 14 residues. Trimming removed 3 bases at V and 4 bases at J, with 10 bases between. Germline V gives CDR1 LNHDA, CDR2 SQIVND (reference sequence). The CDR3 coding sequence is TGTGCCAGTAGTATCCCGGGAGTGGGAAACACCATATATTTT. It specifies CASSIPGVGNTIYF. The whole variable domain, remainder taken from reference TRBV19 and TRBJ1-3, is DGGITQSPKYLFRKEGQNVTLSCEQNLNHDAMYWYRQDPGQGLRLIYYSQIVNDFQKGDIAEGYSVSREKKESFPLTVTSAQKNPTAFYLCASSIPGVGNTIYFGEGSWLTVV.

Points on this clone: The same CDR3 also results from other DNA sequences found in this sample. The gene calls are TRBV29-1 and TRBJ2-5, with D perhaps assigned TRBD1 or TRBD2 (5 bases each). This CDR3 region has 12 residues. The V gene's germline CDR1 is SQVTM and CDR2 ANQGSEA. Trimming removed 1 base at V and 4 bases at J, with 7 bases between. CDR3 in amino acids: CSVEVGGETQYF. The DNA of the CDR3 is TGCAGCGTTGAAGTTGGGGGAGAGACCCAGTACTTC.

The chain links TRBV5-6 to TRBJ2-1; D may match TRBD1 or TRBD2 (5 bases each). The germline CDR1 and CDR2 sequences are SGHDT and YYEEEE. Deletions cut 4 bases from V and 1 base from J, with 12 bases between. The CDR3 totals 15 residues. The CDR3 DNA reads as TGTGCCAGCAGCGTAGGGACCGTTTCCTACAATGAGCAGTTCTTC. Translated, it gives CASSVGTVSYNEQFF.

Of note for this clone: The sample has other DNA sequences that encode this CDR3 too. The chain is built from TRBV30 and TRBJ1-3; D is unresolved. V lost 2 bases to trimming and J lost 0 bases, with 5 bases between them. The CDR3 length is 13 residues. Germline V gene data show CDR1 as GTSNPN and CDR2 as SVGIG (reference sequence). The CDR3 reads CAWSLSSGNTIYF. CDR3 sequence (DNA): TGTGCCTGGAGTTTGAGCTCTGGAAACACCATATATTTT.

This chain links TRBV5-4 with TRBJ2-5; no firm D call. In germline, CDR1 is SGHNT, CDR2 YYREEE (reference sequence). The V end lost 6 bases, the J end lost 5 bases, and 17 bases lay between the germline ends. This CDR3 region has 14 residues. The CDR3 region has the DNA TGTGCCAGCACCTCTCGAGGCACCGACGAGACCCAGTACTTC. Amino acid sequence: CASTSRGTDETQYF.

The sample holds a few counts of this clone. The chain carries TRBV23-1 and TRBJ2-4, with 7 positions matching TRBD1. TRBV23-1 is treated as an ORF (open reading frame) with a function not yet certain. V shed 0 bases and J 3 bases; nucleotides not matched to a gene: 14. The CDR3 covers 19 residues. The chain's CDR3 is CASSQSVPGQRSGKNIQYF. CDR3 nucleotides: TGCGCCAGCAGTCAATCCGTCCCGGGACAGCGATCGGGCAAAAACATTCAGTACTTC.

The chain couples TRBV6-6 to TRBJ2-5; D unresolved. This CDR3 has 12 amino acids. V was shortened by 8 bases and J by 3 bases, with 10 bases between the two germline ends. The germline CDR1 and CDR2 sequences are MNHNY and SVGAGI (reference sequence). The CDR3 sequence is CASLQAEETQYF. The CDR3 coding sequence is TGTGCCAGCCTGCAGGCTGAAGAGACCCAGTACTTC.

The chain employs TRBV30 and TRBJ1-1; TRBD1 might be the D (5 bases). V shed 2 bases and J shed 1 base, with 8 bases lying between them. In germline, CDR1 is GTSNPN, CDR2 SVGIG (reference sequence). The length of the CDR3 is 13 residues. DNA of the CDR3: TGTGCCTGGAGTCAGGGACGGAACACTGAAGCTTTCTTT. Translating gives CAWSQGRNTEAFF. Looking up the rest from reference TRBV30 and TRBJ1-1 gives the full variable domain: SQTIHQWPATLVQPVGSPLSLECTVEGTSNPNLYWYRQAAGRGLQLLFYSVGIGQISSEVPQNLSASRPQDRQFILSSKKLLLSDSGFYLCAWSQGRNTEAFFGQGTRLTVV.

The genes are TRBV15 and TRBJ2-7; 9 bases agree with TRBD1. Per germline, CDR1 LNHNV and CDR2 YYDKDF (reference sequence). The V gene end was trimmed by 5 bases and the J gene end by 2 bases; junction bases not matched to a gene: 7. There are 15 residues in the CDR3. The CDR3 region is CATSAHRGRTYEQYF. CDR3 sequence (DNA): TGTGCCACCAGCGCCCACAGGGGGCGGACCTACGAGCAGTACTTC.

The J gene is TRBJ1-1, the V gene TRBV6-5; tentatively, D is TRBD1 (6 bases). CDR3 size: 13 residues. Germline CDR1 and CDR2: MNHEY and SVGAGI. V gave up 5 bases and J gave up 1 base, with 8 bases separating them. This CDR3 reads CASSGQWNTEAFF. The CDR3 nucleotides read TGTGCCAGCAGTGGACAGTGGAACACTGAAGCTTTCTTT.

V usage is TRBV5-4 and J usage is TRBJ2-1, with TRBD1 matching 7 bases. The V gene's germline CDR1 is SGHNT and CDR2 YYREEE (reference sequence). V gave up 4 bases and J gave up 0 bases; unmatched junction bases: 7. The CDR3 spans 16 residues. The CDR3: CASSPNRDSSYNEQFF. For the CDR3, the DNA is TGTGCCAGCAGCCCTAACCGGGACAGCTCCTACAATGAGCAGTTCTTC.

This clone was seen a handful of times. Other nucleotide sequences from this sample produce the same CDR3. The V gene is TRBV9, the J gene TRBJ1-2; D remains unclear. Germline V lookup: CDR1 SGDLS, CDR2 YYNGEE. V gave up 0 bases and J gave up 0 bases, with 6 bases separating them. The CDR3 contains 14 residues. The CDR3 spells CASSVGQTNYGYTF. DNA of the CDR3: TGTGCCAGCAGCGTAGGACAAACTAACTATGGCTACACCTTC.

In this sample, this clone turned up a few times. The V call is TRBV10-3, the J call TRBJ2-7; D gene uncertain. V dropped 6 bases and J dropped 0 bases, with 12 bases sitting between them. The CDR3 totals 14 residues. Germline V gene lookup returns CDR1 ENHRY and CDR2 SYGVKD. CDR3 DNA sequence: TGTGCCATCAGAGTAACCTTTAGCTCCTACGAGCAGTACTTC. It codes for CAIRVTFSSYEQYF.

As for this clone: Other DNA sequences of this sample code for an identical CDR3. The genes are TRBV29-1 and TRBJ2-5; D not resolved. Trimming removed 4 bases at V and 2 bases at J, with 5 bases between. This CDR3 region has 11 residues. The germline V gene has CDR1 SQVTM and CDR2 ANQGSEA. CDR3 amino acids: CSVGPQETQYF. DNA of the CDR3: TGCAGCGTTGGACCACAAGAGACCCAGTACTTC.

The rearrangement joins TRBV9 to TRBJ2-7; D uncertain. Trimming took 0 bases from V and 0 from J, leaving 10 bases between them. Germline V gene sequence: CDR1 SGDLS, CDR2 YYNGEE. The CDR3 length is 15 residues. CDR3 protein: CASSVEGSYSYEQYF. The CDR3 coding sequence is TGTGCCAGCAGCGTAGAGGGCAGTTACTCCTACGAGCAGTACTTC.

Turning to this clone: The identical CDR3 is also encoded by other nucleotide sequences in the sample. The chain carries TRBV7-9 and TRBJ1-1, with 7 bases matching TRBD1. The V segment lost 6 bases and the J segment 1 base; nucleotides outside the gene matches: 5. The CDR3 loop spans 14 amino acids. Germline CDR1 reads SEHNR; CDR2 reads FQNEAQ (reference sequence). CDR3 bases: TGTGCCAGCAGTCTTGGGACAGCGAACACTGAAGCTTTCTTT. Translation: CASSLGTANTEAFF.

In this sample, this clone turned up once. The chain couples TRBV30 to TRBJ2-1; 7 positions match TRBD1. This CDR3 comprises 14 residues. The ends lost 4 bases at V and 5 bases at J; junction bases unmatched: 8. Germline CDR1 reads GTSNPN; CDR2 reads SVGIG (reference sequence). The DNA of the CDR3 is TGTGCCTGGACCCCCGGGACAGCGGACAATGAGCAGTTCTTC. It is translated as CAWTPGTADNEQFF.

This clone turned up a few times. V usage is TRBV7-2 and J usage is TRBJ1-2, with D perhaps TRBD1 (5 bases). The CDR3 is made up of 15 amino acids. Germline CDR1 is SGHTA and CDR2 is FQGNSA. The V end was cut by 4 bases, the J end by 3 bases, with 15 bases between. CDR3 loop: CASSSLPGGDYGYTF. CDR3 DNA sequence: TGTGCCAGCAGCTCACTTCCCGGGGGGGACTATGGCTACACCTTC.

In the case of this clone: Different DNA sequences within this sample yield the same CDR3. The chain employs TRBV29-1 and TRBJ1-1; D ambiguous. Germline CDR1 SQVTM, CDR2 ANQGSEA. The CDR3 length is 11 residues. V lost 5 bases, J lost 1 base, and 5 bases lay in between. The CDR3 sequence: CSVSGNTEAFF. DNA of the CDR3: TGCAGCGTTTCAGGGAACACTGAAGCTTTCTTT.

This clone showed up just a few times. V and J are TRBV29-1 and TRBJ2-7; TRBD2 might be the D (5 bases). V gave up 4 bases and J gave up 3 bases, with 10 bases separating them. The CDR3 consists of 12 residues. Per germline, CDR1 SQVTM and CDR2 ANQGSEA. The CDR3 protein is CSVGSGLYEQYF. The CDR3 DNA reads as TGCAGCGTTGGGTCAGGACTCTACGAGCAGTACTTC.

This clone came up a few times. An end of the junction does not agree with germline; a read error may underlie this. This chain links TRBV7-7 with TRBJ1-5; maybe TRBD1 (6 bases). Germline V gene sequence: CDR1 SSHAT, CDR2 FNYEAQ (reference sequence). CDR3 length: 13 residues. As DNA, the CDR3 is TGTGCTAGCAGCTTACTTATAGGGGGGCCCCAGCATTTT. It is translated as CASSLLIGGPQHF. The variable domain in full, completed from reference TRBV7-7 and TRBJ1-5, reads GAGVSQSPRYKVTKRGQDVTLRCDPISSHATLYWYQQALGQGPEFLTYFNYEAQPDKSGLPSDRFSAERPEGSISTLTIQRTEQRDSAMYRCASSLLIGGPQHFGDGTRLSIL.

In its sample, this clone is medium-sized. The CDR3 spells CASRRTSGRGEQFF. The DNA for the CDR3 is TGTGCCAGCCGCCGGACTAGCGGGAGGGGTGAGCAGTTCTTC. J is TRBJ2-1 and V is TRBV5-4; 15 nucleotides match TRBD2. In germline, CDR1 is SGHNT, CDR2 YYREEE (reference sequence). V lost 7 bases and J lost 9; bases outside the gene matches: 5. There are 14 residues in the CDR3.

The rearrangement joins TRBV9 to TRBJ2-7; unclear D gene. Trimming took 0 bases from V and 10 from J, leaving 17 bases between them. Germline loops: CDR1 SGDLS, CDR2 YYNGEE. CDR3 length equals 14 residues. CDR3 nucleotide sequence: TGTGCCAGCAGCGTAGATGGGGAAATACCCCCCCAGTACTTC. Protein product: CASSVDGEIPPQYF.